Below are 22 T cell receptor beta chains sequenced from a single sample in a study of technical replicates of blood from several donors. Repertoires were generated with immunoSEQ multiplex PCR, while TCRdb's copy carries only in-frame clones and drops some. The sample contains about 14,000 clones, roughly 80% of which appear only once. Sequenced material: PBMCs. These TCRs come from a human donor in good health.

This sequence joins TRBV2 and TRBJ1-1; D may be TRBD1 (5 bases). The CDR3 consists of 17 residues. V was pared by 4 bases and J by 0 bases, with 18 bases between. CDR1 and CDR2 (germline): SNHLY, FYNNEI. CDR3 bases: TGTGCCAGCAGTGGTGTGGGGGGAGGACAAATGAACACTGAAGCTTTCTTT. This translates into CASSGVGGGQMNTEAFF.

This clone was recorded a few times. This chain joins TRBV14 and TRBJ2-5, with 9 bases lining up with TRBD1. J gave up 4 bases and V 4 bases, and 10 bases lay outside the gene matches. This CDR3 spans 16 amino acids. CDR1 is SGHDN, CDR2 FVKESK, per germline. The CDR3 nucleotides read TGTGCCAGCAGCCCAGGCGTCAGGACAGGGGTAGAGACCCAGTACTTC. Amino acid sequence: CASSPGVRTGVETQYF.

The chain carries TRBV5-5 and TRBJ2-3; a weak D match, TRBD2 (5 bases). V was cut by 4 bases and J by 1 base, with 10 bases left in between. The CDR3 has 14 amino acids. Per germline, CDR1 SGHKS and CDR2 YYEKEE (reference sequence). The CDR3 bases are TGTGCCAGCAGCCAAGACGGGGGCACAGATACGCAGTATTTT. This codes for CASSQDGGTDTQYF.

This clone has more than one count but fewer than ten. As DNA, the CDR3 is TGTGCCAGCTCACCAGGGAGGAACACTGAAGCTTTCTTT. It yields the protein CASSPGRNTEAFF. The J gene is TRBJ1-1, the V gene TRBV18; D is ambiguous. This CDR3 comprises 13 residues. From germline, CDR1 is KGHSH and CDR2 LQKENI. The V end was cut by 2 bases, the J end by 1 base, with 5 bases between. The variable domain in full, completed from reference TRBV18 and TRBJ1-1, reads NAGVMQNPRHLVRRRGQEARLRCSPMKGHSHVYWYRQLPEEGLKFMVYLQKENIIDESGMPKERFSAEFPKEGPSILRIQQVVRGDSAAYFCASSPGRNTEAFFGQGTRLTVV.

The chain links TRBV25-1 to TRBJ2-7; no definite D call. This CDR3 contains 11 residues. V shed 6 bases and J shed 3 bases, with 6 bases lying between them. Germline values: CDR1 MGHDK, CDR2 SYGVNS. Here the CDR3 reads CASSVFYEQYF. Written as DNA, the CDR3 is TGTGCCAGCAGCGTTTTCTACGAGCAGTACTTC.

This clone has only a few counts. The rearrangement uses TRBV4-1 and TRBJ1-3, with 8 bases identical to TRBD1. This CDR3 has 15 residues. Looked up from germline, CDR1 is MGHRA and CDR2 is YSYEKL. The V and J ends lost 1 base and 3 bases, in that order; junction bases with no gene match: 2. CDR3 bases: TGCGCCAGCAGCCAAGGAACAGGGGGTGGAAACACCATATATTTT. This sequence encodes CASSQGTGGGNTIYF.

This clone was seen more than once but under ten times. The chain employs TRBV30 and TRBJ1-1; 7 bases are shared with TRBD1. The CDR3 has 11 residues. Losses at the gene ends were 2 bases for V and 6 bases for J; bases not matched to a gene: 0. Germline CDR1 GTSNPN, CDR2 SVGIG (reference sequence). The CDR3: CAWSQGAEAFF. CDR3 coding DNA: TGTGCCTGGAGTCAGGGGGCTGAAGCTTTCTTT.

This chain joins TRBV6-1 and TRBJ2-7; a possible D gene is TRBD1 (6 bases). V lost 5 bases and J lost 3, with 17 bases in between. CDR3 length: 15 residues. CDR1 and CDR2 from the germline V gene are MNHNS and SASEGT. This CDR3 reads CASSTTTGPYYEQYF. CDR3 DNA sequence: TGTGCCAGCAGTACGACGACAGGCCCCTACTACGAGCAGTACTTC.

The chain employs TRBV18 and TRBJ2-1, with 7 nucleotides matching TRBD1. Trimming cost V 3 bases and J 6 bases; bases outside gene matches: 5. Germline values: CDR1 KGHSH, CDR2 LQKENI. The CDR3 is 14 residues long. This chain's CDR3 is CASSPGTDSNEQFF. The CDR3 DNA sequence: TGTGCCAGCTCACCCGGGACAGATAGCAATGAGCAGTTCTTC.

The V and J genes are TRBV7-6 and TRBJ2-7; D is perhaps TRBD1 (6 bases). Germline CDR1 is SGHVS and CDR2 is FNYEAQ. The CDR3 totals 14 residues. The V gene lost 5 bases and the J gene lost 2 bases, with 13 bases spanning the gap. The CDR3 region has the DNA TGTGCCAGCAGCCCAAGTTGGACAGCCTACGAGCAGTACTTC. Encoded protein: CASSPSWTAYEQYF.

The V gene is TRBV27, the J gene TRBJ2-1; D remains ambiguous. CDR3 length equals 15 residues. The germline V gene has CDR1 MNHEY and CDR2 SMNVEV (reference sequence). Trimming shortened V by 2 bases and J by 3 bases, and 11 bases separated the two germline ends. In DNA, the CDR3 is TGTGCCAGCAGTTTACTCGGGTCTTACTACAATGAGCAGTTCTTC. Its protein product is CASSLLGSYYNEQFF.

The chain carries TRBV6-1 and TRBJ2-5, with TRBD2 as a possible D gene (6 bases). The end of the DNA fits TRBJ2-7 better, so the J call may be wrong. Per the germline V gene, CDR1 is MNHNS and CDR2 is SASEGT. This CDR3 is 14 amino acids long. CDR3 residues: CASSEGSGGYEQYF. DNA of the CDR3: TGTGCCAGCAGTGAAGGTAGCGGAGGTTACGAGCAGTACTTC.

This sequence joins TRBV19 and TRBJ2-3, with 7 bases matching TRBD2. Germline trimming cut 4 bases from V and 5 bases from J; bases unmatched to any gene: 12. The CDR3 is 16 residues long. The germline CDR1 and CDR2 sequences are LNHDA and SQIVND (reference sequence). CDR3 nucleotides: TGTGCCAGTAGTAACCGACTAGCCGCGGGGGTAGATACGCAGTATTTT. This sequence encodes CASSNRLAAGVDTQYF. The full variable domain, in which reference TRBV19 and TRBJ2-3 provide the parts outside the CDR3, is DGGITQSPKYLFRKEGQNVTLSCEQNLNHDAMYWYRQDPGQGLRLIYYSQIVNDFQKGDIAEGYSVSREKKESFPLTVTSAQKNPTAFYLCASSNRLAAGVDTQYFGPGTRLTVL.

J is TRBJ2-7 and V is TRBV30; tentatively, D is TRBD1 (6 bases). The CDR3 sequence is 14 residues long. With 0 bases removed from V and 3 bases from J, the gap between germline ends came to 12 bases. The germline V gene has CDR1 GTSNPN and CDR2 SVGIG (reference sequence). The CDR3 spells CAWSVSGTNYEQYF. As DNA, the CDR3 is TGTGCCTGGAGTGTATCCGGGACAAACTACGAGCAGTACTTC.

The chain has TRBV30 and TRBJ2-1, with D possibly being TRBD2 (6 bases). Germline V lookup: CDR1 GTSNPN, CDR2 SVGIG (reference sequence). With 5 bases removed from V and 9 bases from J, the gap between germline ends came to 11 bases. The CDR3 covers 11 residues. CDR3 nucleotide sequence: TGTGCCTGGGACAATAGCGGTGAGCAGTTCTTC. Encoded protein: CAWDNSGEQFF.

The chain combines TRBV28 with TRBJ2-1, with 11 positions matching TRBD2. V lost 5 bases and J lost 6; bases outside the gene matches: 6. The CDR3 runs to 15 residues. Germline CDR1 is MDHEN and CDR2 is SYDVKM. The chain's CDR3 is CASSHQGLAVNEQFF. The CDR3 bases are TGTGCCAGCAGTCATCAGGGACTAGCGGTCAATGAGCAGTTCTTC.

A few counts support this clone. The J gene is TRBJ1-3, the V gene TRBV30; TRBD1 is a possible D gene (5 bases). The CDR3 runs to 14 residues. The germline V gene has CDR1 GTSNPN and CDR2 SVGIG (reference sequence). Trimming removed 2 bases at V and 0 bases at J, with 8 bases between. The DNA for the CDR3 is TGTGCCTGGAGTAGGGGCAGCTCTGGAAACACCATATATTTT. Protein sequence: CAWSRGSSGNTIYF.

V usage is TRBV19 and J usage is TRBJ2-1; 8 bases are a match to TRBD2. This CDR3 spans 16 amino acids. Germline assignment: CDR1 LNHDA and CDR2 SQIVND (reference sequence). The J segment lost 3 bases and the V segment lost 2 bases, leaving 6 bases of the junction unmatched. The DNA of the CDR3 is TGTGCCAGTAGTATAACAGCGGGAGACATCTACAATGAGCAGTTCTTC. Amino acid sequence: CASSITAGDIYNEQFF.

This clone was detected only a few times. The rearrangement links TRBV7-7 to TRBJ2-5; 10 bases fit TRBD1. Germline CDR1 SSHAT, CDR2 FNYEAQ (reference sequence). CDR3 length: 15 residues. V lost 4 bases to trimming and J lost 5 bases; unmatched junction nucleotides: 7. CDR3 coding DNA: TGTGCCAGCAGCTCCGACAGGGGGCGCGGGGAGACCCAGTACTTC. Its protein product is CASSSDRGRGETQYF.

The V and J genes are TRBV6-5 and TRBJ2-7; D is uncertain. This CDR3 region has 15 residues. Trimming cost V 0 bases and J 3 bases, with 12 bases left between them. Germline CDR1 and CDR2: MNHEY and SVGAGI. The DNA for the CDR3 is TGTGCCAGCAGTTACTCGAGAGCTGCAAACTACGAGCAGTACTTC. The encoded protein is CASSYSRAANYEQYF.

The chain is built from TRBV19 and TRBJ2-1, with 11 positions matching TRBD2. Germline V gives CDR1 LNHDA, CDR2 SQIVND (reference sequence). Trimming at V came to 1 base and at J to 1 base, leaving 6 bases not matched to a gene. This CDR3 contains 18 residues. The CDR3, as DNA: TGTGCCAGTAGTATAGTGTCTAGCGGGAGGAGGTCCTACAATGAGCAGTTCTTC. Translated, it gives CASSIVSSGRRSYNEQFF.

Only one count was recorded for this clone. The V gene is TRBV7-2, the J gene TRBJ1-2; TRBD1 agrees at 7 bases. J was trimmed by 2 bases and V by 5 bases; bases with no gene match: 2. The CDR3 spans 13 residues. Germline-derived CDR1 and CDR2 are SGHTA and FQGNSA. Here the CDR3 reads CASSPGQNYGYTF. The CDR3 DNA reads as TGTGCCAGCAGCCCGGGACAGAACTATGGCTACACCTTC.